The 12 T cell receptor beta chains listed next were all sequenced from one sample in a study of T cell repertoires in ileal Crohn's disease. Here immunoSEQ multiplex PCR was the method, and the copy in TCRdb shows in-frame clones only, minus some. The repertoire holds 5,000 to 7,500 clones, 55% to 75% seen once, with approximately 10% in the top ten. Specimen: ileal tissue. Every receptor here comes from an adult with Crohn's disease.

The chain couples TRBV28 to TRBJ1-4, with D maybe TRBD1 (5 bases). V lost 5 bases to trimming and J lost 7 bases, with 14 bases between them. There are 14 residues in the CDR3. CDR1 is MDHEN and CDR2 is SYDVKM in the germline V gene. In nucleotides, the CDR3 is TGTGCCAGCAGTCGCGGGGGGAGGGCTGAAAAACTGTTTTTT. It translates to CASSRGGRAEKLFF.

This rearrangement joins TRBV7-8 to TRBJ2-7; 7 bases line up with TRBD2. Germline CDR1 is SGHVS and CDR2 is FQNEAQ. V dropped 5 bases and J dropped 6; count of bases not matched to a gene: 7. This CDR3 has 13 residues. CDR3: CASSIQRDAEQYF. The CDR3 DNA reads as TGTGCCAGCAGCATTCAGCGGGACGCCGAGCAGTACTTC.

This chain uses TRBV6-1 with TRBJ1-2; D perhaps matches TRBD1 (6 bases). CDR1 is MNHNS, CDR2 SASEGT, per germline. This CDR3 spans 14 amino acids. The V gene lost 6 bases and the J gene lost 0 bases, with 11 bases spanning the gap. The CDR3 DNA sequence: TGTGCCAGCAGACGGGACACCTCTAACTATGGCTACACCTTC. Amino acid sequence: CASRRDTSNYGYTF.

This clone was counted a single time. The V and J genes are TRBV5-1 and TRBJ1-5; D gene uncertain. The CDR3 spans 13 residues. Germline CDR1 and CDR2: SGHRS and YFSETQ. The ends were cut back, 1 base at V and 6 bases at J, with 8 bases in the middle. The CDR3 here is CASSLISGQPQHF. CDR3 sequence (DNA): TGCGCCAGCAGCTTGATTAGTGGTCAGCCCCAGCATTTT.

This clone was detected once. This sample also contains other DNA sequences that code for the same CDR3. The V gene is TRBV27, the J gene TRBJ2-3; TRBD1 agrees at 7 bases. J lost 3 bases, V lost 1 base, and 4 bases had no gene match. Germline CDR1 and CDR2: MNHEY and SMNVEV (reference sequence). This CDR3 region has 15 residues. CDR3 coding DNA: TGTGCCAGCAGTTTATTGGGGACAGCAACAGATACGCAGTATTTT. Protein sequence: CASSLLGTATDTQYF.

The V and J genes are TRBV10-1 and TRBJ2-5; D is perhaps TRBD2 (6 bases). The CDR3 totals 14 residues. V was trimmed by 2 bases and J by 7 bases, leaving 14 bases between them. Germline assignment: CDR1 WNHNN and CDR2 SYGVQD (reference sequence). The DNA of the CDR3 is TGCGCCAGCAGTGAGGCGGGATCCTCGGCGACCCAGTACTTC. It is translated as CASSEAGSSATQYF.

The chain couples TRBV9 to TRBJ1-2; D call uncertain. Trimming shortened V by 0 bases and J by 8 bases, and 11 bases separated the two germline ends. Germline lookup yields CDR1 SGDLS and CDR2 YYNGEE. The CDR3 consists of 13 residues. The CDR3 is CASSVGEGLGYTF. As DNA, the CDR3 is TGTGCCAGCAGCGTAGGGGAGGGCCTCGGCTACACCTTC.

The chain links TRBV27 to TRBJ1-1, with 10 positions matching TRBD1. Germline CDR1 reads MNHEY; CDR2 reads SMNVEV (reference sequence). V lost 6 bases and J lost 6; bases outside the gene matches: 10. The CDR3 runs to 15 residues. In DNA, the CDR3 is TGTGCCAGCAGACCCTCCTTGGGGACAGGGGCTGAAGCTTTCTTT. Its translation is CASRPSLGTGAEAFF.

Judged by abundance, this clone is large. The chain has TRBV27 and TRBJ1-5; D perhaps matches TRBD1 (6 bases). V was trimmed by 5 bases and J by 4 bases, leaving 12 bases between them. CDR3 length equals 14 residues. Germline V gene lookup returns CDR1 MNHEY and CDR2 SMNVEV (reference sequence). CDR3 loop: CASSPSDSNQPQHF. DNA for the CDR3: TGTGCCAGCAGTCCGTCGGACAGTAATCAGCCCCAGCATTTT.

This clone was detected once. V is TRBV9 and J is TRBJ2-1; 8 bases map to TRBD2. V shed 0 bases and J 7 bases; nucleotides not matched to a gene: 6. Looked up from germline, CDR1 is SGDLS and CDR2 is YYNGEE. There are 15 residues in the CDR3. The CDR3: CASSVEALAGNEQFF. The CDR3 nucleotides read TGTGCCAGCAGCGTAGAGGCTCTAGCGGGTAATGAGCAGTTCTTC.

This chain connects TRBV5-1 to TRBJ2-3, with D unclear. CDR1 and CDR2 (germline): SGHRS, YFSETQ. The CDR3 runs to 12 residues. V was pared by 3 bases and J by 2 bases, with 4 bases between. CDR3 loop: CASSSYTDTQYF. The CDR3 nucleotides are TGCGCCAGCAGCTCCTACACAGATACGCAGTATTTT.

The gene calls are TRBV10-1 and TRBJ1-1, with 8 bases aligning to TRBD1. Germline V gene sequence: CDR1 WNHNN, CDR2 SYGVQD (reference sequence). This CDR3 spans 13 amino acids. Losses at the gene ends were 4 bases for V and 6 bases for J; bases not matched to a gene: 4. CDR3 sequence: CASSGQGRSEAFF. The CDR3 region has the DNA TGCGCCAGCAGTGGACAGGGGAGATCTGAAGCTTTCTTT.